Each of the 7 T cell receptor beta chains below was sequenced from the same sample in a study of CD8+ T cells in alopecia areata. Alopecia areata patients had lesional scalp punch biopsies and peripheral blood taken from them. Following extraction, RNA underwent reverse transcription to cDNA, which served as the sequencing template. Measured with immunoSEQ multiplex PCR; TCRdb has only the in-frame clones, and not every one. The sample shows roughly 15,000 clones, about 61% of them seen only once. Input material: skin. These TCRs come from a human donor with alopecia areata.

In this sample, this clone is medium-sized. The chain has TRBV9 and TRBJ2-1; the D gene is possibly TRBD1 (5 bases). V was trimmed by 0 bases and J by 8 bases, leaving 12 bases between them. This CDR3 has 14 residues. The germline gives CDR1 SGDLS, CDR2 YYNGEE. This chain's CDR3 is CASSVARALDEQFF. In DNA form, the CDR3 reads TGTGCCAGCAGCGTAGCCAGGGCACTGGATGAGCAGTTCTTC.

The chain joins TRBV29-1 to TRBJ2-7; D remains unclear. Germline V gene sequence: CDR1 SQVTM, CDR2 ANQGSEA. This CDR3 is built from 14 residues. V was clipped by 1 base and J by 0 bases, with 10 bases between them. CDR3 sequence (DNA): TGCAGCGTTGAAGCTCGAGACAACTCCTACGAGCAGTACTTC. This gives the protein CSVEARDNSYEQYF.

V and J are TRBV28 and TRBJ2-7; 9 bases align to TRBD1. J gave up 1 base and V 5 bases, and 9 bases lay outside the gene matches. The CDR3 length is 16 residues. Germline assignment: CDR1 MDHEN and CDR2 SYDVKM. The CDR3 DNA is TGTGCCAGCAGTAGCGACCGGGACAGGGTTTCCTACGAGCAGTACTTC. Translation: CASSSDRDRVSYEQYF.

This rearrangement joins TRBV11-2 to TRBJ1-1, with 8 nucleotides matching TRBD1. The CDR3 extends over 15 amino acids. V was clipped by 4 bases and J by 3 bases; unmatched bases: 7. The germline CDR1 and CDR2 sequences are SGHAT and FQNNGV. The CDR3 DNA is TGTGCCAGCAGCTCCAGGGGGCCAGGGGACACTGAAGCTTTCTTT. Its protein is CASSSRGPGDTEAFF.

The chain uses TRBV27 and TRBJ2-1; the match to TRBD2 covers 10 bases. The germline V gene has CDR1 MNHEY and CDR2 SMNVEV (reference sequence). The trim removed 1 base at V and 6 bases at J, leaving 6 bases unmatched. The CDR3 loop spans 16 amino acids. This CDR3 reads CASSLLLAGLVNEQFF. The DNA of the CDR3 is TGTGCCAGCAGTTTATTACTAGCGGGATTGGTCAATGAGCAGTTCTTC.

The gene calls are TRBV2 and TRBJ2-5, with TRBD1 matching 8 bases. The J call may be wrong; the DNA end is better matched by TRBJ2-7. Germline CDR1 is SNHLY and CDR2 is FYNNEI. This CDR3 is 14 amino acids long. CDR3 protein: CASMLGTGYYEQYF. The DNA of the CDR3 is TGTGCCAGCATGTTGGGGACAGGTTACTACGAGCAGTACTTC.

This clone was seen a few times. This chain links TRBV28 with TRBJ1-2; D not resolved. The CDR3 spans 11 residues. Germline V gene sequence: CDR1 MDHEN, CDR2 SYDVKM. The ends were cut back, 6 bases at V and 4 bases at J, with 6 bases in the middle. The CDR3 reads CASRFAYGYTF. The DNA for the CDR3 is TGTGCCAGCAGATTTGCCTATGGCTACACCTTC.